This passage covers 17 T cell receptor beta chains from one sample sequenced in a study of OX40 agonist ivuxolimab in advanced cancers. Library preparation used the immunoSEQ multiplex PCR assay. TCRdb obtained this table from immuneACCESS and retained in-frame rearrangements with V and J assigned. These tables miss some clones; where compared with another copy, unresolved V genes account for less than half of the shortfall, and the remainder is unexplained. The sample includes roughly 30,000 clones, with approximately 85% observed a single time. The ten largest clones capture 58% of the sample. Specimen: CD4+ or CD8+ T cells sorted from blood, collected in a trial of the OX40 agonist ivuxolimab. The origin of the receptors is an adult with an advanced solid tumor such as melanoma, head and neck, liver or kidney cancer.

The chain recombines TRBV5-1 with TRBJ2-5; 8 nucleotides align to TRBD1. V trimming: 3 bases; J trimming: 5 bases; junction bases outside the gene matches: 9. Germline CDR1 SGHRS, CDR2 YFSETQ. The CDR3 consists of 15 residues. The CDR3 here is CASSSSQGGLETQYF. As DNA, the CDR3 is TGCGCCAGCAGCTCCTCACAGGGGGGCTTGGAGACCCAGTACTTC.

The chain has TRBV7-9 and TRBJ1-3, with TRBD1 matching 8 bases. V lost 5 bases, J lost 0 bases, and 9 bases stayed unmatched. This CDR3 is 17 amino acids long. Germline CDR1 SEHNR, CDR2 FQNEAQ (reference sequence). The CDR3 DNA sequence: TGTGCCAGCAGCCCAGCCCCACAGGGGGACTCTGGAAACACCATATATTTT. It specifies CASSPAPQGDSGNTIYF.

The chain combines TRBV10-3 with TRBJ1-1; TRBD1 aligns across 7 bases. V was clipped by 6 bases and J by 0 bases; unmatched bases: 7. The CDR3 consists of 15 residues. Germline CDR1 is ENHRY and CDR2 is SYGVKD. CDR3 DNA sequence: TGTGCCATCAGCCATCCGACAGGGTTGAACACTGAAGCTTTCTTT. It yields the protein CAISHPTGLNTEAFF.

This sequence joins TRBV7-9 and TRBJ2-1, with D possibly called TRBD1 or TRBD2 (5 bases each). V shed 9 bases and J shed 10 bases, with 13 bases lying between them. CDR3 length equals 11 residues. The germline gives CDR1 SEHNR, CDR2 FQNEAQ (reference sequence). This chain's CDR3 is CASIERGEQFF. The CDR3 region has the DNA TGTGCCAGTATAGAGAGGGGAGAGCAGTTCTTC.

The gene calls are TRBV19 and TRBJ1-2; 11 bases align to TRBD1. CDR1 is LNHDA, CDR2 SQIVND, per germline (reference sequence). Trimming took 3 bases from V and 7 from J; bases not matched to a gene: 13. This CDR3 has 17 amino acids. CDR3 sequence: CASSIPVLGQGATGYTF. CDR3 in DNA: TGTGCCAGTAGTATTCCGGTACTCGGACAGGGGGCGACTGGCTACACCTTC.

This chain joins TRBV19 and TRBJ2-7; D might be TRBD2 (5 bases). V lost 4 bases to trimming and J lost 7 bases, with 14 bases between them. Germline V CDR1 and CDR2: LNHDA, SQIVND (reference sequence). This CDR3 comprises 13 residues. CDR3 in DNA: TGTGCCAGTAGTACCCGCCCGGGGTCTGAGCAGTACTTC. This codes for CASSTRPGSEQYF.

V is TRBV11-2 and J is TRBJ2-1; 8 bases match TRBD2. This CDR3 is 16 amino acids long. V was clipped by 1 base and J by 9 bases; unmatched bases: 11. Germline values: CDR1 SGHAT, CDR2 FQNNGV. This chain's CDR3 is CASSLAPIGGAGEQFF. CDR3 nucleotides: TGTGCCAGCAGCTTAGCCCCCATCGGGGGGGCGGGTGAGCAGTTCTTC.

The genes are TRBV27 and TRBJ1-1; no firm D call. CDR1 and CDR2 from the germline V gene are MNHEY and SMNVEV (reference sequence). There are 13 residues in the CDR3. The V end lost 3 bases, the J end lost 4 bases, and 9 bases lay between the germline ends. The CDR3 nucleotides read TGTGCCAGCAGTTTGGGTGAGGGCACTGAAGCTTTCTTT. Translated, it gives CASSLGEGTEAFF.

The rearrangement joins TRBV19 to TRBJ2-7; no clear D gene. CDR1 and CDR2 (germline): LNHDA, SQIVND (reference sequence). Trimming left V 3 bases short and J 0 bases short, with 12 bases between. The CDR3 is 15 residues long. The CDR3 reads CASSIGPHSSYEQYF. For the CDR3, the DNA is TGTGCCAGTAGTATTGGACCTCACTCCTCCTACGAGCAGTACTTC.

The chain is built from TRBV14 and TRBJ2-7; 9 bases are a match to TRBD2. The CDR3 runs to 13 residues. The V gene end was trimmed by 6 bases and the J gene end by 4 bases; junction bases not matched to a gene: 4. CDR1 and CDR2 (germline): SGHDN, FVKESK. The DNA for the CDR3 is TGTGCCAGCAGGCGGGGGGGGGAATACGAGCAGTACTTC. Translated: CASRRGGEYEQYF.

The CDR3 coding sequence is TGCGCCAGCAGCCCGGGACAGGGGGCGTGGAATGAGCAGTTCTTC. It encodes CASSPGQGAWNEQFF. The chain uses TRBV5-1 and TRBJ2-1; the match to TRBD1 covers 12 bases. The germline V gene encodes CDR1 SGHRS and CDR2 YFSETQ. With 4 bases clipped from V and 7 bases from J, the junction kept 6 bases outside the gene matches. The CDR3 has 15 residues.

The gene calls are TRBV28 and TRBJ2-3, with 8 bases that match TRBD2. J was trimmed by 2 bases and V by 8 bases; bases with no gene match: 15. This CDR3 comprises 17 residues. The germline CDR1 and CDR2 sequences are MDHEN and SYDVKM. The CDR3 reads CASGAGVESISTDTQYF. CDR3 DNA: TGTGCCAGCGGAGCGGGGGTCGAGAGTATTTCCACAGATACGCAGTATTTT. Together with reference TRBV28 and TRBJ2-3, the CDR3 gives the full variable domain: DVKVTQSSRYLVKRTGEKVFLECVQDMDHENMFWYRQDPGLGLRLIYFSYDVKMKEKGDIPEGYSVSREKKERFSLILESASTNQTSMYLCASGAGVESISTDTQYFGPGTRLTVL.

The count of this clone is one. The J gene is TRBJ2-5, the V gene TRBV11-2; the D is unclear. With 11 bases removed from V and 2 bases from J, the gap between germline ends came to 18 bases. The CDR3 spans 14 residues. Germline assignment: CDR1 SGHAT and CDR2 FQNNGV. This chain's CDR3 is CASSLGGVQETQYF. The CDR3 DNA reads TGTGCCTCCTCCTTGGGCGGCGTTCAAGAGACCCAGTACTTC.

This chain connects TRBV30 to TRBJ2-2, with a weak D call TRBD2 (5 bases). The CDR3 length is 14 residues. CDR1 is GTSNPN, CDR2 SVGIG, per germline (reference sequence). V lost 4 bases to trimming and J lost 2 bases, with 11 bases between them. CDR3 amino acids: CAWMTGYNTGELFF. The CDR3 coding sequence is TGTGCCTGGATGACGGGGTATAACACCGGGGAGCTGTTTTTT.

The V call is TRBV14, the J call TRBJ2-3; 12 bases align to TRBD2. The germline CDR1 and CDR2 sequences are SGHDN and FVKESK. The CDR3 runs to 18 residues. V was pared by 0 bases and J by 3 bases, with 7 bases of the junction left unmatched. CDR3 in amino acids: CASSQEILAGGQTDTQYF. In DNA form, the CDR3 reads TGTGCCAGCAGCCAAGAGATCCTAGCGGGGGGGCAAACAGATACGCAGTATTTT.

This sequence joins TRBV5-1 and TRBJ2-7; 10 bases are a match to TRBD1. Germline assignment: CDR1 SGHRS and CDR2 YFSETQ. The trim removed 4 bases at V and 4 bases at J, leaving 5 bases unmatched. This CDR3 has 14 residues. The DNA of the CDR3 is TGCGCCAGCAGCCCTCGGGACAGGGGATACGAGCAGTACTTC. Its translation is CASSPRDRGYEQYF.

About this clone itself: In the same sample, other DNA sequences code for this CDR3. The rearrangement uses TRBV6-5 and TRBJ1-5, with 9 bases that match TRBD1. V shed 4 bases, J shed 7 bases, and the junction held 5 bases outside the gene matches. CDR3 length: 14 amino acids. Germline values: CDR1 MNHEY, CDR2 SVGAGI. CDR3 in DNA: TGTGCCAGCAGTTGGGGACAGGGAAACCAGCCCCAGCATTTT. It codes for CASSWGQGNQPQHF.